This is a list of T cell receptor beta chains from one sample in a study of T cell repertoires in cytomegalovirus infection. These receptors have no known antigen. TCRdb independently ran MiXCR on the reads; one entry per CDR3 protein. Among approximately 81,000 distinct CDR3 sequences listed, 24% were seen once. The source was CD8+ T cells from cultured PBMCs, collected from culture after CMV antigen stimulation. These receptors all stem from a human donor in good health (CMV status not recorded). Some clones in this sample may be carry-over from other donors' samples. The CDR3 runs from the conserved cysteine through the conserved F or W. D genes are given only for firm matches. Size tells how often a clone was seen (once, few, many) or the class of an expanded clone, and some rows leave it out.

j_call cdr3_length v_call d_call clone_size cdr3_aa cdr3_nt
TRBJ1-6 15 TRBV12-3/TRBV12-4 TRBD1 NA CASTHSGTGGSPLHF TGTGCCAGCACGCACTCCGGGACAGGGGGGTCACCCCTCCACTTT
TRBJ2-4 17 TRBV28 TRBD1 few CASSWEPSGQGKNIQYF TGTGCCAGCAGCTGGGAACCCTCGGGACAGGGGAAAAACATTCAGTACTTC
TRBJ2-1 14 TRBV6-8 TRBD1 NA CASSYGAGTGGQFF TGTGCCAGCAGTTACGGGGCCGGGACAGGGGGTCAGTTCTTC
TRBJ2-7 12 TRBV12-3/TRBV12-4 NA few CASSFGAYEQYF TGTGCCAGCAGTTTCGGAGCCTACGAGCAGTACTTC
TRBJ1-1 14 TRBV13 NA once CASSGAGSRTEAFF TGTGCCAGCTCGGGGGCGGGTTCTCGCACTGAAGCTTTCTTT
TRBJ2-1 15 TRBV11-3 NA many CASSLGTYSYNEQFF TGTGCCAGCAGCTTAGGGACGTACTCCTACAATGAGCAGTTCTTC
TRBJ1-4 14 TRBV28 TRBD1 NA CASTYQGAREKLFF TGTGCCAGCACCTATCAGGGGGCGAGGGAGAAACTGTTTTTT
TRBJ2-5 13 TRBV27 NA NA CASSPPGGETQYF TGTGCCAGCAGTCCCCCCGGGGGAGAGACCCAGTACTTC
TRBJ2-7 15 TRBV4-1 NA NA CASSQERDGTYEQYF TGCGCCAGCAGCCAAGAACGGGACGGGACCTACGAGCAGTACTTC
TRBJ1-1 14 TRBV13 TRBD1 NA CASSPQTGITEAFF TGTGCCAGCAGCCCGCAGACAGGGATCACTGAAGCTTTCTTT
TRBJ2-2 16 TRBV6-1 NA NA CASSEVTGANTGELFF TGTGCCAGCAGTGAGGTAACAGGTGCGAACACCGGGGAGCTGTTTTTT
TRBJ2-1 17 TRBV4-1 NA NA CASSQPDTGRSYNEQFF TGCGCCAGCAGCCAACCAGATACAGGGCGCTCCTACAATGAGCAGTTCTTC
TRBJ1-5 13 TRBV28 NA NA CASSFGGAQPQHF TGTGCCAGCAGTTTTGGGGGGGCTCAGCCCCAGCATTTT
TRBJ1-5 14 TRBV4-1 NA many CASSQERGVRPQHF TGCGCCAGCAGCCAAGAACGTGGGGTGAGGCCCCAGCATTTT
TRBJ2-3 19 TRBV11-2 TRBD2 NA CASSLDTSGRLWGTDTQYF TGTGCCAGCAGCTTAGACACTAGCGGGAGGTTGTGGGGGACAGATACGCAGTATTTT
TRBJ2-1 17 TRBV28 TRBD2 few CASSFGEGLAGVDEQFF TGTGCCAGCAGTTTCGGCGAGGGGCTAGCGGGGGTAGATGAGCAGTTCTTC
TRBJ1-1 13 TRBV9 NA NA CASTKGSNTEAFF TGTGCCAGCACGAAGGGATCGAACACTGAAGCTTTCTTT
TRBJ2-5 15 TRBV7-7 NA NA CASSPSEGILETQYF TGTGCTAGCAGCCCGTCTGAGGGGATTTTGGAGACCCAGTACTTC